Listed below are T cell receptor beta chains from one sample, sequenced in a study of blood T cell repertoires in COVID-19. Assay used: immunoSEQ multiplex PCR; TCRdb lists only in-frame clones, some missing. The sample carries about 210,000 clones, 65% to 90% recorded once. Material: PBMCs or T cells enriched from blood (not recorded which). These receptors were obtained from a woman aged 45 to 65 with acute COVID-19. Both conserved end residues are part of each CDR3. Each record gives: V gene, J gene, D gene, clone size, CDR3 protein, CDR3 DNA. A D gene is named only where the DNA matches it firmly. Some rows have no size entry. The others give once, few or many, or a class for an expanded clone.

>TRBV12-5|TRBJ1-4|.|.
CASGPQIVGLFKEKLFF
TGTGCTAGTGGACCCCAAATAGTTGGGCTGTTCAAAGAAAAACTGTTTTTT
>TRBV6-5|TRBJ2-1|.|once
CASSLGGTNNEQFF
TGTGCCAGCAGCCTTGGGGGGACGAACAATGAGCAGTTCTTC
>TRBV28|TRBJ1-2|.|.
CASSPRRGGNGYTF
TGTGCCAGCAGTCCCCGACGGGGGGGGAATGGCTACACCTTC
>TRBV7-2|TRBJ2-7|.|.
CASTAPSTYEQYF
TGTGCCAGCACCGCCCCCTCTACCTACGAGCAGTACTTC
>TRBV15|TRBJ2-1|TRBD2|once
CATSPGGGYNEQFF
TGTGCCACCAGTCCTGGCGGGGGTTACAATGAGCAGTTCTTC
>TRBV30|TRBJ1-3|.|.
CAWSSGGNTIYF
TGTGCCTGGTCCAGCGGGGGAAACACCATATATTTT
>TRBV18|TRBJ2-3|.|.
CASSLLSTVTSTDTQYF
TGTGCCAGCTCACTCCTGAGTACAGTTACTAGCACAGATACGCAGTATTTT
>TRBV5-6|TRBJ2-5|.|.
CASSTGTGGGRQETQYF
TGTGCCAGCAGCACTGGAACAGGGGGAGGGAGGCAAGAGACCCAGTACTTC
>TRBV6-5|TRBJ2-7|.|.
CASRSGAPYEQYF
TGTGCCAGCAGGTCTGGGGCGCCCTACGAGCAGTACTTC
>TRBV5-1|TRBJ2-5|.|.
CASSLPQPQETQYF
TGCGCCAGCAGCCTACCACAGCCCCAAGAGACCCAGTACTTC
>TRBV28|TRBJ2-7|.|.
CASSLDSVNEQYF
TGTGCCAGCAGTTTGGACAGCGTAAACGAGCAGTACTTC
>TRBV6-1|TRBJ2-3|.|.
CASSEDMSPTDTQYF
TGTGCCAGCAGTGAAGACATGTCACCCACAGATACGCAGTATTTT
>TRBV30|TRBJ2-1|TRBD2|.
CAWRTSRREGLYNEQFF
TGTGCCTGGAGGACCAGCAGGCGGGAGGGCCTCTACAATGAGCAGTTCTTC
>TRBV6-5|TRBJ2-5|TRBD1|once
CASSYSTGLETQYF
TGTGCCAGCAGTTACTCGACAGGGTTGGAGACCCAGTACTTC
>TRBV6-5|TRBJ2-3|.|.
CASSPNEVDTQYF
TGTGCCAGCAGTCCCAACGAGGTGGATACGCAGTATTTT
>TRBV7-2|TRBJ2-4|TRBD2|.
CASSLGFLAVAKNIQYF
TGTGCCAGCAGCTTAGGGTTCCTAGCGGTAGCCAAAAACATTCAGTACTTC
>TRBV30|TRBJ2-1|TRBD2|.
CAWSGQLAGGNNEQFF
TGTGCCTGGAGTGGCCAACTAGCGGGAGGAAACAATGAGCAGTTCTTC
>TRBV5-1|TRBJ1-1|TRBD1|once
CASSVQGGNTEAFF
TGCGCCAGCAGCGTACAGGGGGGGAACACTGAAGCTTTCTTT
>TRBV7-2|TRBJ2-2|TRBD2|.
CASSLVASGGSRTGELFF
TGTGCCAGCAGCTTAGTGGCTAGCGGGGGGTCTCGAACCGGGGAGCTGTTTTTT
>TRBV6-2/TRBV6-3|TRBJ1-1|.|.
CASSYIRGNTEAFF
TGTGCCAGCAGTTATATCAGGGGGAACACTGAAGCTTTCTTT
>TRBV19|TRBJ1-1|.|.
CASSIIGVERTEAFF
TGTGCCAGTAGTATAATAGGGGTGGAAAGAACTGAAGCTTTCTTT
>TRBV5-4|TRBJ2-2|TRBD1|.
CASSESGQAAGELFF
TGTGCCAGCAGCGAGTCAGGACAGGCGGCCGGGGAGCTGTTTTTT
>TRBV30|TRBJ1-6|TRBD1|.
CAWSQGTGNSPLHF
TGTGCCTGGAGTCAAGGGACAGGAAATTCACCCCTCCACTTT
>TRBV6-5|TRBJ1-1|.|once
CASRGSEGGSTEAFF
TGTGCCAGCAGGGGTTCGGAGGGAGGAAGCACTGAAGCTTTCTTT
>TRBV29-1|TRBJ2-3|TRBD2|.
CSASRSGGTDTQYF
TGCAGCGCCTCGAGGAGCGGGGGCACAGATACGCAGTATTTT
>TRBV5-1|TRBJ1-1|.|.
CASSQDSLNTEAFF
TGCGCCAGCAGCCAAGACAGCCTGAACACTGAAGCTTTCTTT
>TRBV7-9|TRBJ1-1|.|.
CASSLQGTTNTEAFF
TGTGCCAGCAGCTTACAGGGGACGACCAACACTGAAGCTTTCTTT
>TRBV19|TRBJ2-5|TRBD1|.
CASSISSFLDRGQETQYF
TGTGCCAGTAGTATCTCTTCCTTTTTGGACAGGGGGCAAGAGACCCAGTACTTC
>TRBV5-4|TRBJ2-5|TRBD1|.
CASSGQGGKETQYF
TGTGCCAGCAGCGGTCAAGGGGGCAAAGAGACCCAGTACTTC